This T cell receptor beta chain was documented in a study of blood T cell repertoires in COVID-19. In the study overall: COVID-19 samples from acute and convalescent phases originated in the United States, Italy and Spain. PBMCs, B-cell-depleted T cells, or T cells were the source of the cDNA or gDNA that made up the material.

Trimming removed 4 bases at V and 1 base at J, with 12 bases between. Germline CDR1 KGHDR, CDR2 SFDVKD. This CDR3 is 15 amino acids long. The protocol was immunoSEQ multiplex PCR, while the TCRdb copy is restricted to in-frame clones and leaves out a portion. The data contain a few hundred thousand clones, 90% of them singletons. The chain links TRBV24-1 to TRBJ1-1; D is uncertain. The source is a young man who had been exposed to COVID-19. Sequences were obtained from PBMCs or T cells enriched from blood (not recorded which). CDR3 nucleotides: TGTGCCACCAGTGACCTTGGACGGGGGAACACTGAAGCTTTCTTT. This translates into CATSDLGRGNTEAFF.